These 3 T cell receptor beta chains were all obtained from the same sample, sequenced in a study of response to subunit inactivated influenza vaccine. TCRdb re-called the RT-PCR reads with MiXCR, one entry per CDR3 protein. The sample comprises over 800,000 distinct CDR3 sequences, over 20% of which are singletons, and roughly 10% rests with the top ten. Sequencing used PBMCs from blood, obtained more than 4 days after vaccination. Source of these receptors: a man aged 45-60 years who received an inactivated influenza vaccine.

The V and J genes are TRBV3-1 and TRBJ2-1, with D perhaps assigned TRBD1 or TRBD2 (5 bases each). Germline values: CDR1 LGHDT, CDR2 YNNKEL (reference sequence). The length of the CDR3 is 14 residues. Trimming cost V 0 bases and J 2 bases, with 5 bases left between them. The CDR3 here is CASSQEGAYNEQFF. The DNA of the CDR3 is TGTGCCAGCAGCCAAGAGGGGGCCTACAATGAGCAGTTCTTC.

The genes are TRBV7-9 and TRBJ1-1; D remains ambiguous. The CDR3 extends over 14 amino acids. CDR1 is SEHNR and CDR2 is FQNEAQ in the germline V gene (reference sequence). V was shortened by 5 bases and J by 4 bases, with 14 bases between the two germline ends. CDR3 DNA sequence: TGTGCCAGCAGCCCAAGGGTGACCCCCACTGAAGCTTTCTTT. It encodes CASSPRVTPTEAFF. Supplemented by reference TRBV7-9 and TRBJ1-1, the full variable domain reads DTGVSQNPRHKITKRGQNVTFRCDPISEHNRLYWYRQTLGQGPEFLTYFQNEAQLEKSRLLSDRFSAERPKGSFSTLEIQRTEQGDSAMYLCASSPRVTPTEAFFGQGTRLTVV.

The chain's CDR3 is CASSFSTGVYGYTF. CDR3 DNA sequence: TGTGCCAGCAGCTTCTCGACAGGGGTCTATGGCTACACCTTC. The chain employs TRBV3-1 and TRBJ1-2, with 8 bases that match TRBD1. Trimming at V came to 5 bases and at J to 4 bases, leaving 6 bases not matched to a gene. The CDR3 spans 14 residues. Germline V gene data show CDR1 as LGHDT and CDR2 as YNNKEL (reference sequence).